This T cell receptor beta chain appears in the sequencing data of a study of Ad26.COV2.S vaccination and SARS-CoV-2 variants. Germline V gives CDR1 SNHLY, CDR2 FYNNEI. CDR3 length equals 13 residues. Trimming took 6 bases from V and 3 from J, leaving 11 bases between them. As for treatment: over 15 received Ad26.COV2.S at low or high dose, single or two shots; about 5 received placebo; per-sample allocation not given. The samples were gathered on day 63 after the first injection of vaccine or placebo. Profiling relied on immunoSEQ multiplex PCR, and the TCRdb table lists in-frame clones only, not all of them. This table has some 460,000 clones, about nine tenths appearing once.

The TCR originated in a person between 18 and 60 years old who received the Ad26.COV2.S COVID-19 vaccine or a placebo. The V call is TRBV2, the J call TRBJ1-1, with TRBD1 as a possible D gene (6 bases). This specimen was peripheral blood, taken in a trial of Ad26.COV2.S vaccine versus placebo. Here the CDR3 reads CASRDRMDTEAFF. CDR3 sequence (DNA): TGTGCCAGCAGAGACAGGATGGACACTGAAGCTTTCTTT.